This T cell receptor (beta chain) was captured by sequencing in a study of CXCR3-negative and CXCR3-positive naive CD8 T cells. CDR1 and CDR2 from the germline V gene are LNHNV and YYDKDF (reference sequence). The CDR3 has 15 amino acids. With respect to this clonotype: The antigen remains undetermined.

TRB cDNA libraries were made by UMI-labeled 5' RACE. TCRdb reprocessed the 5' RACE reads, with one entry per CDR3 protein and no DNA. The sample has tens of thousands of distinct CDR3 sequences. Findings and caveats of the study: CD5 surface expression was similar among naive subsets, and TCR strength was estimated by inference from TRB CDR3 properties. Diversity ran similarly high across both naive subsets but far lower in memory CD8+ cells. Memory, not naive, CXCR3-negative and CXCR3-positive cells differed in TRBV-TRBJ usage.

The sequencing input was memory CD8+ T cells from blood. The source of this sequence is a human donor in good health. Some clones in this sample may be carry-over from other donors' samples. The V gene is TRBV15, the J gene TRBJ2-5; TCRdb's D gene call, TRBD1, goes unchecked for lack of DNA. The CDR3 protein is CATSRDGTVQETQYF.